The rows below give T cell receptor beta chains drawn from one sample of a study of T cells in Graves' hyperthyroidism and ophthalmopathy. TCRdb ran MiXCR on the multiplex PCR reads and lists one entry per CDR3 protein. The data show about 380,000 distinct CDR3 sequences, about 18% seen once. Sequencing input: blood. The receptor set was obtained from a young man with Graves' ophthalmopathy. The CDR3 runs from the conserved cysteine through the conserved F or W. D genes are given only for firm matches. Some rows have no size entry. The others give once, few or many, or a class for an expanded clone.

clone size: many
J gene: TRBJ1-5
V gene: TRBV5-1
D gene: .
CDR3 DNA: TGCGCCAGTTTGACCCGTAACCGGGACAATAATCAGCCCCAGCATTTT
CDR3 protein: CASLTRNRDNNQPQHF

clone size: many
J gene: TRBJ2-7
V gene: TRBV7-2
D gene: .
CDR3 DNA: TGTGCCAGCAGCTTATCTCGACAGCACTCCTACGAGCAGTACTTC
CDR3 protein: CASSLSRQHSYEQYF

clone size: many
J gene: TRBJ1-1
V gene: TRBV5-1
D gene: TRBD1
CDR3 DNA: TGCGCCAGCAGCCCGGGACAGTCCTACACTGAAGCTTTCTTT
CDR3 protein: CASSPGQSYTEAFF

clone size: many
J gene: TRBJ1-3
V gene: TRBV5-1
D gene: .
CDR3 DNA: TGCGCCAGCAGCATGGATACTGGAAACACCATATATTTT
CDR3 protein: CASSMDTGNTIYF

clone size: many
J gene: TRBJ2-3
V gene: TRBV4-1
D gene: TRBD2
CDR3 DNA: TGCGCCAGCAGCCCCCAGCGGGGGCCAGGCACAGATACGCAGTATTTT
CDR3 protein: CASSPQRGPGTDTQYF

clone size: many
J gene: TRBJ1-1
V gene: TRBV11-2
D gene: TRBD1
CDR3 DNA: TGTGCCAGCAGCTCTGGACAGGTTCCAGCTTTCTTT
CDR3 protein: CASSSGQVPAFF

clone size: .
J gene: TRBJ2-5
V gene: TRBV6-5
D gene: .
CDR3 DNA: TGTGCCAGCAGTTACGGGGACTCATCCAAAGAGACCCAGTACTTC
CDR3 protein: CASSYGDSSKETQYF

clone size: .
J gene: TRBJ2-5
V gene: TRBV3-1
D gene: TRBD2
CDR3 DNA: TGTGCCAGCAGCCAAGATCCCGGACTAGCGGGGGTGGGAGAGACCCAGTACTTC
CDR3 protein: CASSQDPGLAGVGETQYF

clone size: .
J gene: TRBJ1-2
V gene: TRBV14
D gene: .
CDR3 DNA: TGTGCCAGCAGCCAAGGGGTAGGCACCATCGGCTACACCTTC
CDR3 protein: CASSQGVGTIGYTF

clone size: .
J gene: TRBJ2-7
V gene: TRBV29-1
D gene: .
CDR3 DNA: TGCAGCGTTGAAACTGGAGTAAGCCCCTACGAGCAGTACTTC
CDR3 protein: CSVETGVSPYEQYF

clone size: few
J gene: TRBJ2-5
V gene: TRBV5-1
D gene: .
CDR3 DNA: TGCGCCAGCAGCTTGCGAACAGCGGGCCAAGAGACCCAGTACTTC
CDR3 protein: CASSLRTAGQETQYF

clone size: .
J gene: TRBJ1-5
V gene: TRBV19
D gene: .
CDR3 DNA: TGTGCCAGTAGCCGGAGGGGGGAATTAAACCAGCCCCAGCATTTT
CDR3 protein: CASSRRGELNQPQHF

clone size: many
J gene: TRBJ2-7
V gene: TRBV6-1
D gene: .
CDR3 DNA: TGTGCCAGCAGTTCTAGAGGACCGGGGTACGAGCAGTACTTC
CDR3 protein: CASSSRGPGYEQYF

clone size: many
J gene: TRBJ2-5
V gene: TRBV11-2
D gene: TRBD2
CDR3 DNA: TGTGCCAGCAGCTCCGGGACTAGCGGGGGAGAGACCCAGTACTTC
CDR3 protein: CASSSGTSGGETQYF

clone size: .
J gene: TRBJ2-1
V gene: TRBV7-9
D gene: TRBD2
CDR3 DNA: TGTGCCAGCAGCTTGCCGGGGGGGCCGGGCAATGAGCAGTTCTTC
CDR3 protein: CASSLPGGPGNEQFF

clone size: many
J gene: TRBJ2-2
V gene: TRBV4-1
D gene: .
CDR3 DNA: TGCGCCAGCAGCCTCTTTTGGGCCACCGGGGAGCTGTTTTTT
CDR3 protein: CASSLFWATGELFF

clone size: many
J gene: TRBJ2-7
V gene: TRBV5-1
D gene: .
CDR3 DNA: TGCGCCAGCAGCCTAGGACCAGAGCAGTACTTC
CDR3 protein: CASSLGPEQYF

clone size: few
J gene: TRBJ2-1
V gene: TRBV29-1
D gene: .
CDR3 DNA: TGCAGCGTCACTGATGGACTTCCGAGGGGGACTCGCTACAATGAGCAGTTCTTC
CDR3 protein: CSVTDGLPRGTRYNEQFF

clone size: many
J gene: TRBJ1-1
V gene: TRBV6-2/TRBV6-3
D gene: TRBD1
CDR3 DNA: TGTGCCAGCAGGGACAGGCTAAACACTGAAGCTTTCTTT
CDR3 protein: CASRDRLNTEAFF

clone size: many
J gene: TRBJ1-1
V gene: TRBV6-1
D gene: .
CDR3 DNA: TGTGCCAGCAGACAGGGGAACACTGAAGCTTTCTTT
CDR3 protein: CASRQGNTEAFF

clone size: many
J gene: TRBJ2-5
V gene: TRBV20-1
D gene: .
CDR3 DNA: TGCAGTGCTAGCCCCCAAGAGACCCAGTACTTC
CDR3 protein: CSASPQETQYF

clone size: few
J gene: TRBJ2-1
V gene: TRBV15
D gene: .
CDR3 DNA: TGTGCCACCAGCAGTTATCTGTCCAATGAGCAGTTCTTC
CDR3 protein: CATSSYLSNEQFF

clone size: many
J gene: TRBJ1-1
V gene: TRBV20-1
D gene: .
CDR3 DNA: TGCAGTGCTGCCATAAATTTTTGGAGCACTGAAGCTTTCTTT
CDR3 protein: CSAAINFWSTEAFF

clone size: many
J gene: TRBJ2-3
V gene: TRBV6-2/TRBV6-3
D gene: .
CDR3 DNA: TGTGCCAGCACCTCCGCGGGGTATGGAGATACGCAGTATTTT
CDR3 protein: CASTSAGYGDTQYF

clone size: few
J gene: TRBJ1-1
V gene: TRBV29-1
D gene: .
CDR3 DNA: TGCAGCGTGACTGTGGGCTCGGGGACTGAAGCTTTCTTT
CDR3 protein: CSVTVGSGTEAFF

clone size: few
J gene: TRBJ2-5
V gene: TRBV29-1
D gene: TRBD1
CDR3 DNA: TGCAGCGTTGGGGACTTGGGACAGGGGCAAGAGACCCAGTACTTC
CDR3 protein: CSVGDLGQGQETQYF

clone size: many
J gene: TRBJ1-2
V gene: TRBV5-1
D gene: .
CDR3 DNA: TGCGCCAGCAGCTTGGACAATAACTATGGCTACACCTTC
CDR3 protein: CASSLDNNYGYTF

clone size: .
J gene: TRBJ2-6
V gene: TRBV27
D gene: .
CDR3 DNA: TGTGCCAGCAGTTTACTGGGTTCTGGGGCCAACGTCCTGACTTTC
CDR3 protein: CASSLLGSGANVLTF